This T cell receptor (beta chain) was captured by sequencing in a study of identical twins. This clonotype turned up a few times. Given a much more abundant clone one base away, this may be a read error. A universal primer binding site was introduced by template switching. The final cDNA contained unique molecular identifiers. One entry per CDR3 protein results from TCRdb running MiXCR on the 5' RACE reads. The sample has some 560,000 distinct CDR3 sequences, just under 10% seen once. This CDR3 region has 18 residues. The same sample was also studied in work on yellow fever vaccine responses in identical twins.

The receptor was derived from a woman in her late teens or twenties in good health. V usage is TRBV12-3 or TRBV12-4 and J usage is TRBJ2-4, with 13 bases lining up with TRBD2. The sequenced material came from PBMCs. CDR3: CARSALRTSGSGRNIQYF. As DNA, the CDR3 is TGTGCCCGCAGTGCCCTGAGGACTAGCGGGAGCGGTCGGAACATTCAGTACTTC.